This entry describes one T cell receptor (beta chain). The sample originates from a study of glioma-infiltrating T cells. On the study more broadly: Target coverage was roughly 4- to 10-fold for about a million blood T cells.

The iRepertoire nested amplicon-rescue multiplex PCR amplified TCR alpha and beta CDR3s from RNA. In TCRdb, the multiplex PCR reads were re-called with MiXCR into one record per CDR3 protein. The sample records more than 300,000 distinct CDR3 sequences, 41% being singletons. Between the trimmed V and J ends, which lost 0 bases and 2 bases, there was a span of 11 bases. Germline V lookup: CDR1 LNHDA, CDR2 SQIVND (reference sequence). The CDR3 loop spans 16 amino acids. The sequence was obtained from a human donor with low-grade glioma or glioblastoma, undergoing nonglioma brain surgery, or in good health (not recorded which). The sample taken for sequencing was glioma tissue, nonneoplastic brain tissue, or PBMCs (not recorded which). J is TRBJ2-1 and V is TRBV19, with D perhaps TRBD1 (6 bases). CDR3 nucleotides: TGTGCCAGTAGTATAGATCGGTCAGGGGCCTACAATGAGCAGTTCTTC. Protein product: CASSIDRSGAYNEQFF.